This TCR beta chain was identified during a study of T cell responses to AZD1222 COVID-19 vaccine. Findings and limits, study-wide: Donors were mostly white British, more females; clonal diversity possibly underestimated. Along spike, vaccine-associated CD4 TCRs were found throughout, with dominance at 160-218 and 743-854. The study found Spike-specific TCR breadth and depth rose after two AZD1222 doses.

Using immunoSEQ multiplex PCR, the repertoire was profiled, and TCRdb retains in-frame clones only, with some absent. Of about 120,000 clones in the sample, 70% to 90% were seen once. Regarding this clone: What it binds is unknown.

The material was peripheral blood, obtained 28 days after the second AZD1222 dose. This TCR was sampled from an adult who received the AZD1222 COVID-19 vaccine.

CDR3 residues: CASLLTGGSFNYGYTF. Written as DNA, the CDR3 is TGTGCCAGCTTACTCACAGGGGGCTCTTTTAACTATGGCTACACCTTC. The V gene is TRBV5-8, the J gene TRBJ1-2; TRBD1 matches at 9 bases. J was trimmed by 1 base and V by 7 bases; bases with no gene match: 11. CDR3 size: 16 residues. The germline V gene has CDR1 SGHTS and CDR2 YDEGEE.